This T cell receptor (beta chain) was found in a study of vaccination effects on CD4 cells after COVID-19. TCRdb's table, derived via immunoSEQ multiplex PCR, lists solely in-frame clones and lacks some. The sample lists 30,000 to 35,000 clones, roughly 72% occurring once. This clone was counted only a few times. Its antigen remains unknown. CDR3 length: 16 residues. The V gene end was trimmed by 8 bases and the J gene end by 0 bases; junction bases not matched to a gene: 3. The germline CDR1 and CDR2 sequences are ENHRY and SYGVKD. ViraFEST used viral peptide pools to expand antigen-specific CD4+ T cells before sequencing. Cells that had been cultured for about 10 days were the source of isolated CD4+ T cells. Absence of prior SARS-CoV-2 infection characterized the vaccine recipients, who showed negative nucleocapsid antibodies.

The source is a human donor who received a COVID-19 vaccine. The genes are TRBV10-3 and TRBJ1-6; 11 bases match TRBD1. Sequences were derived from CD4+ T cells from PBMCs cultured with HCoV-OC43 spike peptides, sampled before COVID-19 vaccination. Subset described: HCoV-OC43 spike overlapping peptide pool stimulation. The CDR3 here is CAIGTGGFSYNSPLHF. CDR3 bases: TGTGCCATCGGGACAGGGGGATTCTCCTATAATTCACCCCTCCACTTT.